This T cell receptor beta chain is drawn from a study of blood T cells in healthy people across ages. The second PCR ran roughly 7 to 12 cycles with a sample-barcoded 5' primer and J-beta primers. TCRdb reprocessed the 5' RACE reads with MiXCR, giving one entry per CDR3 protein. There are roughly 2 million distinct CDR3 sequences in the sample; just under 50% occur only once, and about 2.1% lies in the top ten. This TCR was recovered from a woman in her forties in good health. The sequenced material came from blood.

CDR3: CSARGPRATEAFF. The CDR3 nucleotides are TGCAGTGCTAGAGGGCCCCGGGCGACTGAAGCTTTCTTT. The gene calls are TRBV20-1 and TRBJ1-1; D remains unclear. The CDR3 is 13 amino acids. From germline, CDR1 is DFQATT and CDR2 SNEGSKA (reference sequence). V lost 1 base and J 5 bases, leaving 11 bases between the germline ends.